The present entry profiles one TCR beta chain with its context. Per the germline V gene, CDR1 is MNHEY and CDR2 is SVGAGI. Losses at the gene ends were 3 bases for V and 2 bases for J; bases not matched to a gene: 4. There are 15 residues in the CDR3. This sample was taken from a study of blood T cell repertoires in COVID-19. Background on the study: The samples span acute and convalescent COVID-19 from the United States, Italy and Spain. PBMCs, B-cell-depleted T cells, or T cells provided the cDNA or gDNA that made up the material.

Patients at the Seattle site were enrolled during active infection and followed longitudinally. Original handling: Amplification of reference gene primers was used by the study to estimate nucleated cell counts. The method was immunoSEQ multiplex PCR; TCRdb's version includes in-frame clones alone and lacks a portion of them. V and J calls and clone size are given by that table; D and trimming were obtained from the DNA. Of a few hundred thousand clones listed, over 75% are singletons. This chain links TRBV6-5 with TRBJ2-1, with 7 nucleotides matching TRBD2. This receptor was obtained from a human donor with COVID-19, enrolled during active disease. The donor label of this sample is uncertain. Input material: peripheral blood. CDR3 amino acids: CASSYEGTTYNEQFF. For the CDR3, the DNA is TGTGCCAGCAGTTATGAGGGGACTACCTACAATGAGCAGTTCTTC.